A selection of T cell receptor beta chains follows, all from one sample in a study of lymphopenia after photon versus proton radiotherapy. Assay used: immunoSEQ multiplex PCR; TCRdb lists only in-frame clones, some missing. The sample lists 25,000 or so clones, 75% to 90% occurring once. The sequencing used peripheral blood, collected from a patient treated with photon-based radiotherapy. Source of these receptors: a man between 25 and 39 years old with gastric cancer. Each CDR3 is given with its conserved first and last residue. A D gene is named only where the DNA matches it firmly. For some rows the clone size is stated as once, few or many, or as a class when expanded; others skip it.

.,TRBV29-1,TRBJ2-3,.,CSGGQKSDTQYF,TGCAGCGGAGGACAGAAAAGCGATACGCAGTATTTT
TRBD1,TRBV5-6,TRBJ1-5,.,CASSRSDRGGQPQHF,TGTGCCAGCAGCCGCTCCGACAGGGGAGGTCAGCCCCAGCATTTT
.,TRBV7-9,TRBJ1-1,once,CAAPTTWDTEAFF,TGTGCCGCCCCGACGACCTGGGACACTGAAGCTTTCTTT
.,TRBV28,TRBJ1-5,.,CASTLQGPRHGGNQPQHF,TGTGCCAGCACCCTCCAAGGGCCCCGGCATGGCGGCAATCAGCCCCAGCATTTT
.,TRBV7-8,TRBJ1-1,.,CASSLKRQLNTEAFF,TGTGCCAGCAGCTTAAAGAGACAGTTGAACACTGAAGCTTTCTTT
TRBD1,TRBV2,TRBJ1-1,.,CASREMTGGTEAFF,TGTGCCAGCAGAGAAATGACAGGGGGCACTGAAGCTTTCTTT
.,TRBV11-3,TRBJ2-5,.,CASSRRTIQETQYF,TGTGCCAGCAGCCGGAGGACTATCCAAGAGACCCAGTACTTC
.,TRBV19,TRBJ1-5,.,CASSIDRESNQPQHF,TGTGCCAGTAGTATAGACAGGGAAAGCAATCAGCCCCAGCATTTT
.,TRBV19,TRBJ2-5,.,CASNFRDSETQYF,TGTGCCAGTAACTTCAGGGATTCGGAGACCCAGTACTTC
TRBD1,TRBV5-1,TRBJ1-2,.,CASSTGTGVVYGYTF,TGCGCCAGCAGCACCGGGACAGGGGTAGTGTATGGCTACACCTTC
.,TRBV7-3,TRBJ2-1,few,CASSLTNEQFF,TGTGCCAGCAGCTTAACCAATGAGCAGTTCTTC
.,TRBV6-1,TRBJ2-7,.,CASSGRDIGREQYF,TGTGCCAGCAGTGGGCGGGACATTGGGAGGGAGCAGTACTTC
TRBD2,TRBV6-5,TRBJ2-1,.,CASSPRAGGWNEQFF,TGTGCCAGCAGCCCCCGGGCGGGGGGGTGGAATGAGCAGTTCTTC
TRBD1,TRBV19,TRBJ1-2,.,CASSKTGVYGYTF,TGTGCCAGTAGTAAGACAGGGGTCTATGGCTACACCTTC
.,TRBV5-1,TRBJ2-1,once,CASSWSNEQFF,TGCGCCAGCAGCTGGAGCAATGAGCAGTTCTTC
.,TRBV27,TRBJ1-6,.,CASSFGQSGNSPLHF,TGTGCCAGCAGTTTTGGGCAATCTGGGAATTCACCCCTCCACTTT
TRBD1,TRBV5-1,TRBJ1-1,.,CASSLAGPGGYTEAFF,TGCGCCAGCAGCTTGGCCGGGCCAGGGGGCTACACTGAAGCTTTCTTT
TRBD2,TRBV14,TRBJ2-3,.,CASSPVWRGAESTDTQYF,TGTGCCAGCAGCCCTGTATGGCGGGGGGCCGAGAGCACAGATACGCAGTATTTT
.,TRBV7-6,TRBJ2-3,.,CASSLAGKAGDTQYF,TGTGCCAGCAGCTTAGCGGGGAAGGCAGGGGATACGCAGTATTTT
.,TRBV5-6,TRBJ1-3,.,CASSPLPGAGNTIYF,TGTGCCAGCAGCCCGTTACCGGGCGCTGGAAACACCATATATTTT
TRBD1,TRBV19,TRBJ2-7,.,CASTSGGYEQYF,TGTGCCAGTACCTCAGGGGGTTACGAGCAGTACTTC
.,TRBV19,TRBJ2-5,.,CASSISGRETQYF,TGTGCCAGTAGTATTTCGGGGCGCGAGACCCAGTACTTC
.,TRBV19,TRBJ2-5,.,CASSIKDGLREQYF,TGTGCCAGTAGTATAAAGGACGGTTTACGGGAGCAGTACTTC
.,TRBV18,TRBJ2-5,.,CASSPTGRETQYF,TGTGCCAGCTCACCAACAGGGCGAGAGACCCAGTACTTC